Listed here are 25 T cell receptor beta chains from one sample, sequenced in a study of human T cells and chemical hapten exposure (dated by TCRdb to the early 2020s). The label giving this sample's time point can be read as: patch test 2, 6 weeks after DPC sensitization. The treatment or condition tag for this specimen amounts to: therapeutic diphenylcyclopropenone sensitization with weekly scalp DPC. The receptor library was made with RACE. Data came from a NextSeq 500. TCRdb ran its own pipeline on the public reads, namely fastp trimming at Q25 and MiXCR clone calling, and kept in-frame beta chains. Entries are consolidated by CDR3 protein sequence, retaining the most common genes and DNA. For this sample the table gives about 140,000 distinct CDR3 sequences, of which about 10% were detected only once. Around 1.4% of the sample is in the top ten clones. The sample consisted of whole blood, taken in connection with sensitization to the hapten diphenylcyclopropenone (DPC). These receptors were taken from a woman aged 50 to 60 with alopecia areata. Some clones in this sample may be carry-over from other donors' samples.

The J gene is TRBJ2-1, the V gene TRBV6-2 or TRBV6-3; D is uncertain. The germline CDR1 and CDR2 sequences are MNHEY and SVGEGT. CDR3 size: 15 residues. The V gene lost 5 bases and the J gene lost 2 bases, with 13 bases spanning the gap. In DNA, the CDR3 is TGTGCCAGCAGTCCGAGCTTTCCGGCCTACAATGAGCAGTTCTTC. It is translated as CASSPSFPAYNEQFF.

This clonotype was seen more than once but under ten times. The rearrangement joins TRBV11-2 to TRBJ1-1; no reliable D call. The CDR3 consists of 15 residues. Germline loops: CDR1 SGHAT, CDR2 FQNNGV. Trimming took off 1 base at V and 5 bases at J, with 14 bases between the two ends. The CDR3 region is CASSLGWSRSTEAFF. The CDR3 DNA sequence: TGTGCCAGCAGCTTAGGTTGGAGCAGGTCGACTGAAGCTTTCTTT.

There are a few counts of this clonotype. The chain couples TRBV7-3 to TRBJ2-2; possibly TRBD1 for D (6 bases). The CDR3 extends over 15 amino acids. The V end was cut by 5 bases, the J end by 3 bases, with 13 bases between. CDR1 is SGHTA, CDR2 FQGTGA, per germline. The CDR3, as DNA: TGTGCCAGCAGCCGAGGGGGTTGGGACACCGGGGAGCTGTTTTTT. Translation: CASSRGGWDTGELFF.

The CDR3 protein is CASRSGVANYGYTF. The CDR3 DNA sequence: TGTGCCAGCAGATCAGGGGTGGCTAACTATGGCTACACCTTC. V usage is TRBV6-6 and J usage is TRBJ1-2; D possibly corresponds to TRBD1 (6 bases). The CDR3 is 14 residues long. CDR1 is MNHNY and CDR2 is SVGAGI in the germline V gene (reference sequence). The ends were cut back, 6 bases at V and 0 bases at J, with 11 bases in the middle.

This clonotype has ten or more counts. Compared with germline, one end of the junction differs, possibly owing to a read error. CDR3 protein: CASTLYQGQETQYF. As DNA, the CDR3 is TGTGCCAGCACTTTATACCAGGGGCAAGAGACCCAGTACTTC. The chain recombines TRBV28 with TRBJ2-5, with a weak D call TRBD1 (6 bases). In germline, CDR1 is MDHEN, CDR2 SYDVKM. The CDR3 covers 14 residues.

This clonotype was seen more than once but under ten times. As DNA, the CDR3 is TGTGCCAGCAGCCCCGTAGCGGTGAACACCGGGGAGCTGTTTTTT. This codes for CASSPVAVNTGELFF. The rearrangement uses TRBV7-6 and TRBJ2-2; TRBD2 might be the D (6 bases). Trimming cost V 5 bases and J 1 base, with 11 bases left between them. The CDR3 spans 15 residues. Germline V CDR1 and CDR2: SGHVS, FNYEAQ.

A few counts support this clonotype. The genes are TRBV20-1 and TRBJ2-1; unclear D gene. Germline CDR1 DFQATT, CDR2 SNEGSKA (reference sequence). This CDR3 region has 13 residues. Trimming removed 1 base at V and 5 bases at J, with 9 bases between. The CDR3 sequence: CSARVEPNNEQFF. Here the CDR3 DNA reads TGCAGTGCTAGAGTGGAGCCCAACAATGAGCAGTTCTTC.

In its sample, this clonotype was seen a few times. The rearrangement joins TRBV12-3 or TRBV12-4 to TRBJ2-1; 7 bases are shared with TRBD2. CDR3 length: 14 amino acids. V was pared by 6 bases and J by 6 bases, with 8 bases of the junction left unmatched. The CDR3 DNA sequence: TGTGCCAGCAGCCCTAGCGGCCCACCCAATGAGCAGTTCTTC. It translates to CASSPSGPPNEQFF.

Many counts were recorded for this clonotype. The genes are TRBV6-2 or TRBV6-3 and TRBJ2-1; 15 bases align to TRBD2. The CDR3 is 16 residues long. In germline, CDR1 is MNHEY, CDR2 SVGEGT. V lost 4 bases and J lost 7; bases outside the gene matches: 5. In DNA form, the CDR3 reads TGTGCCAGCAGTTCTTGGACTAGCGGGAGGGGGAATGAGCAGTTCTTC. The encoded protein is CASSSWTSGRGNEQFF.

This clonotype was seen once. V and J are TRBV6-5 and TRBJ1-4; no definite D call. Germline V gives CDR1 MNHEY, CDR2 SVGAGI. This CDR3 comprises 15 residues. V lost 0 bases to trimming and J lost 5 bases, with 10 bases between them. CDR3 coding DNA: TGTGCCAGCAGTTACTCGACGGGTCAAAATGAAAAACTGTTTTTT. Protein product: CASSYSTGQNEKLFF.

This clonotype was seen a few times. V is TRBV7-2 and J is TRBJ2-7, with 8 positions matching TRBD1. The CDR3 has 14 residues. Looked up from germline, CDR1 is SGHTA and CDR2 is FQGNSA. Trimming took 4 bases from V and 7 from J; bases not matched to a gene: 9. The CDR3, as DNA: TGTGCCAGCAGCTCTAGGACAGGGCCGGGGGAGCAGTACTTC. This gives the protein CASSSRTGPGEQYF.

This chain links TRBV19 with TRBJ2-7, with 9 bases that match TRBD2. The length of the CDR3 is 15 residues. After removal of 5 bases from V and 7 bases from J, the junction contained 12 bases not matched to a gene. Germline assignment: CDR1 LNHDA and CDR2 SQIVND (reference sequence). CDR3 loop: CASSLFPGLAREQYF. CDR3 DNA: TGTGCCAGTAGTCTCTTCCCGGGACTAGCCAGGGAGCAGTACTTC.

There are a few counts of this clonotype. The gene calls are TRBV7-2 and TRBJ2-1; D is undetermined. V was clipped by 5 bases and J by 0 bases, with 11 bases between them. The CDR3 runs 15 residues. Germline CDR1 is SGHTA and CDR2 is FQGNSA. CDR3 DNA: TGTGCCAGCAGCCTCTATACCAGCTCCTACAATGAGCAGTTCTTC. Its translation is CASSLYTSSYNEQFF.

This chain connects TRBV9 to TRBJ2-1; 10 bases agree with TRBD2. V dropped 2 bases and J dropped 10; count of bases not matched to a gene: 9. This CDR3 spans 15 amino acids. Germline loops: CDR1 SGDLS, CDR2 YYNGEE. The CDR3 is CASSVGASGSEEQFF. In nucleotides, the CDR3 is TGTGCCAGCAGCGTCGGGGCTAGCGGGAGTGAGGAGCAGTTCTTC.

This clonotype was detected many times. The chain combines TRBV11-3 with TRBJ2-1, with TRBD2 matching 8 bases. The ends lost 3 bases at V and 6 bases at J; junction bases unmatched: 4. This CDR3 contains 14 residues. Germline lookup yields CDR1 SGHNT and CDR2 YENEEA. The CDR3 DNA reads as TGTGCCAGCAGCTTGGGCGGGAGGAGCAATGAGCAGTTCTTC. It specifies CASSLGGRSNEQFF.

This clonotype occurred a few times. The J gene is TRBJ1-2, the V gene TRBV20-1, with D unresolved. Germline CDR1 DFQATT, CDR2 SNEGSKA (reference sequence). The CDR3 sequence is 12 residues long. Trimming took 2 bases from V and 4 from J, leaving 8 bases between them. CDR3: CSARQDTYGYTF. CDR3 sequence (DNA): TGCAGTGCTAGACAAGATACCTATGGCTACACCTTC.

This clonotype has a handful of counts. This chain uses TRBV29-1 with TRBJ2-3; D is undetermined. This CDR3 contains 12 residues. Germline assignment: CDR1 SQVTM and CDR2 ANQGSEA. V was pared by 8 bases and J by 2 bases, with 11 bases between. The CDR3 nucleotides read TGCAGCATCCGGACCATCACAGATACGCAGTATTTT. Translation gives CSIRTITDTQYF.

The chain couples TRBV20-1 to TRBJ1-1, with 7 nucleotides matching TRBD1. V dropped 6 bases and J dropped 4; count of bases not matched to a gene: 2. The CDR3 extends over 11 amino acids. Germline loops: CDR1 DFQATT, CDR2 SNEGSKA (reference sequence). The CDR3 DNA reads TGCAGTGCGGGACAGCCCACTGAAGCTTTCTTT. Protein: CSAGQPTEAFF.

The rearrangement joins TRBV2 to TRBJ2-1, with TRBD2 identical over 9 bases. Per germline, CDR1 SNHLY and CDR2 FYNNEI. The CDR3 has 15 amino acids. V lost 8 bases and J lost 4; bases outside the gene matches: 9. The CDR3 here is CASGAAGGSYNEQFF. The CDR3, as DNA: TGTGCCAGCGGGGCAGCGGGAGGTTCTTACAATGAGCAGTTCTTC. The full variable domain, completed using reference TRBV2 and TRBJ2-1, is EPEVTQTPSHQVTQMGQEVILRCVPISNHLYFYWYRQILGQKVEFLVSFYNNEISEKSEIFDDQFSVERPDGSNFTLKIRSTKLEDSAMYFCASGAAGGSYNEQFFGPGTRLTVL.

This rearrangement joins TRBV20-1 to TRBJ2-2; tentative D call: TRBD2 (6 bases). Trimming stripped 5 bases from V and 0 bases from J, with 10 bases between. CDR1 DFQATT and CDR2 SNEGSKA come from the germline V gene (reference sequence). The CDR3 runs to 14 residues. CDR3 amino acids: CSAFGTPNTGELFF. CDR3 DNA: TGCAGTGCTTTCGGGACTCCGAACACCGGGGAGCTGTTTTTT.

This clonotype came up a few times. V is TRBV6-2 or TRBV6-3 and J is TRBJ1-2, with D tentatively TRBD1 (5 bases). CDR3 length equals 14 residues. V was trimmed by 5 bases and J by 2 bases, leaving 12 bases between them. Germline CDR1 and CDR2: MNHEY and SVGEGT. CDR3: CASSPDSRNYGYTF. The CDR3 DNA follows: TGTGCCAGCAGTCCCGACAGCCGAAACTATGGCTACACCTTC.

CDR3 nucleotide sequence: TGTGCCAGCAGCAAATGGAGAGGGAAGAGACTAGCGGAGACCCAGTACTTC. It yields the protein CASSKWRGKRLAETQYF. This chain connects TRBV21-1 to TRBJ2-5; the listed D gene, TRBD2, was not tested against the DNA. TRBV21-1 is marked as a pseudogene. This CDR3 contains 17 residues.

The CDR3: CSGWGVSYEQYF. The CDR3 DNA reads TGCAGTGGATGGGGCGTCTCCTACGAGCAGTACTTC. The chain combines TRBV20-1 with TRBJ2-7, with D possibly being TRBD1 (5 bases). V was cut by 7 bases and J by 0 bases, with 10 bases left in between. Germline CDR1 and CDR2: DFQATT and SNEGSKA (reference sequence). The CDR3 has 12 amino acids.

This clonotype turned up a few times. This chain links TRBV20-1 with TRBJ2-7; the D gene is possibly TRBD2 (6 bases). Germline loops: CDR1 DFQATT, CDR2 SNEGSKA (reference sequence). V gave up 6 bases and J gave up 2 bases, with 17 bases separating them. The CDR3 loop spans 14 amino acids. CDR3: CSASLGTQAYEQYF. In nucleotides, the CDR3 is TGCAGTGCCAGCTTAGGGACTCAAGCCTACGAGCAGTACTTC.

This clonotype was observed a handful of times. CDR3 protein: CASSGGPDTEAFF. DNA of the CDR3: TGTGCCAGCAGTGGGGGGCCGGACACTGAAGCTTTCTTT. V and J are TRBV27 and TRBJ1-1, with a weak D call TRBD1 (6 bases). Trimming removed 5 bases from V and 3 bases from J, with 10 bases in between. From germline, CDR1 is MNHEY and CDR2 SMNVEV (reference sequence). This CDR3 contains 13 residues.